One sample yielded the 10 T cell receptor beta chains listed below, sequenced in a study of vaccination effects on CD4 cells after COVID-19. Isolation of CD4+ T cells took place after about nine days of culture. Every participant took two doses of the BNT162b2 or mRNA-1273 vaccine. Only in-frame clones appear in the TCRdb table, and some are missing; sequencing was by immunoSEQ multiplex PCR. The table has 42,000 or so clones, about three quarters seen once. Their recognized antigens are unknown. The sample in question was CD4+ T cells from PBMCs cultured without peptide, obtained after COVID-19 vaccination. These TCRs come from a human donor who received a COVID-19 vaccine.

V usage is TRBV9 and J usage is TRBJ1-2; D not resolved. V lost 4 bases, J lost 2 bases, and 12 bases lay in between. This CDR3 contains 14 residues. Germline CDR1 reads SGDLS; CDR2 reads YYNGEE. The CDR3, as DNA: TGTGCCAGCAGCCTCCACGGAAGAAACTATGGCTACACCTTC. It is translated as CASSLHGRNYGYTF.

The chain carries TRBV19 and TRBJ1-2, with D unclear. The CDR3 covers 19 residues. V dropped 8 bases and J dropped 8 bases, with 36 bases sitting between them. Germline V CDR1 and CDR2: LNHDA, SQIVND (reference sequence). The CDR3: CASYQFSRSHPVSGSGYTF. CDR3 DNA sequence: TGTGCCAGTTACCAATTCAGTAGGTCCCATCCTGTATCGGGATCGGGCTACACCTTC.

The rearrangement uses TRBV11-2 and TRBJ2-2, with 9 bases that match TRBD1. The germline gives CDR1 SGHAT, CDR2 FQNNGV. J gave up 6 bases and V 5 bases, and 4 bases lay outside the gene matches. The CDR3 has 14 residues. The CDR3 coding sequence is TGTGCCAGCAGCATGGACAGGGGCGCCGGGGAGCTGTTTTTT. This translates into CASSMDRGAGELFF.

The chain uses TRBV19 and TRBJ1-1; D is undetermined. Germline CDR1 and CDR2: LNHDA and SQIVND (reference sequence). The CDR3 length is 13 residues. V was cut by 1 base and J by 7 bases, with 10 bases left in between. This CDR3 reads CASSIGAGNEAFF. The DNA for the CDR3 is TGTGCCAGTAGTATAGGGGCAGGTAATGAAGCTTTCTTT.

The chain carries TRBV29-1 and TRBJ1-1; maybe TRBD1 (5 bases). The CDR3 consists of 12 residues. Deletions cut 4 bases from V and 1 base from J, with 7 bases between. Germline CDR1 SQVTM, CDR2 ANQGSEA. The CDR3 DNA is TGCAGCGTTGGACAGAGGAACACTGAAGCTTTCTTT. Translation: CSVGQRNTEAFF.

The table lists this clone with a few counts. V is TRBV7-9 and J is TRBJ2-2; TRBD1 matches 8 bases. The CDR3 is 16 residues long. Germline values: CDR1 SEHNR, CDR2 FQNEAQ (reference sequence). J was trimmed by 5 bases and V by 5 bases; bases with no gene match: 10. CDR3 nucleotide sequence: TGTGCCAGCAGCCCCCGCGGCGACAGGGGAACCGGGGAGCTGTTTTTT. Translating gives CASSPRGDRGTGELFF.

The gene calls are TRBV10-2 and TRBJ1-2, with a tentative D call TRBD1 (6 bases). The CDR3 covers 13 residues. Germline CDR1 is WSHSY and CDR2 is SAAADI. The V end lost 4 bases, the J end lost 6 bases, and 12 bases lay between the germline ends. The CDR3 spells CASSGRGGHGYTF. CDR3 coding DNA: TGCGCCAGCAGTGGCCGGGGGGGGCATGGCTACACCTTC.

The gene calls are TRBV2 and TRBJ2-2; D gene uncertain. CDR3 length: 13 residues. CDR1 and CDR2 (germline): SNHLY, FYNNEI. The V and J ends lost 3 bases and 4 bases respectively, with 6 bases between them. CDR3 residues: CASSERSTGELFF. The CDR3 nucleotides read TGTGCCAGCAGTGAGCGGAGCACCGGGGAGCTGTTTTTT.

The rearrangement uses TRBV19 and TRBJ2-3; TRBD1 agrees at 7 bases. The germline V gene has CDR1 LNHDA and CDR2 SQIVND (reference sequence). The V and J ends lost 6 bases and 0 bases, in that order; junction bases with no gene match: 3. The CDR3 contains 14 residues. CDR3 sequence: CASRTGISTDTQYF. For the CDR3, the DNA is TGTGCCAGTAGGACAGGGATTAGCACAGATACGCAGTATTTT.

V usage is TRBV11-3 and J usage is TRBJ2-1, with 9 bases that match TRBD1. Germline loops: CDR1 SGHNT, CDR2 YENEEA. Trimming at V came to 5 bases and at J to 1 base, leaving 9 bases not matched to a gene. CDR3 size: 17 residues. CDR3 in DNA: TGTGCCAGCAGCAGAACCGGGACAGGGCTGTCCTACAATGAGCAGTTCTTC. Amino acid sequence: CASSRTGTGLSYNEQFF. The complete variable domain, with remaining parts taken from reference TRBV11-3 and TRBJ2-1, reads EAGVVQSPRYKIIEKKQPVAFWCNPISGHNTLYWYLQNLGQGPELLIRYENEEAVDDSQLPKDRFSAERLKGVDSTLKIQPAELGDSAVYLCASSRTGTGLSYNEQFFGPGTRLTVL.